These 25 T cell receptor beta chains originate from one sample sequenced in a study of identical twins. Via MiXCR, TCRdb re-called the 5' RACE reads, giving one row per CDR3 protein. This table has about 260,000 distinct CDR3 sequences, 7% appearing once. The sample was also reused in another study, on yellow fever vaccine responses in identical twins.

The specimen sequenced was memory (CD45RO+) T cells sorted from blood. The source of these receptors is a woman in her late teens or twenties in good health.

This chain links TRBV7-2 with TRBJ2-3; TRBD2 matches at 9 bases. V lost 1 base and J lost 4; bases outside the gene matches: 6. In germline, CDR1 is SGHTA, CDR2 FQGNSA. The CDR3 covers 16 residues. The CDR3 loop is CASSLVGGGASDTQYF. The DNA of the CDR3 is TGTGCCAGCAGCTTAGTAGGCGGGGGGGCCTCAGATACGCAGTATTTT.

The table lists this clonotype with many counts. The chain combines TRBV10-3 with TRBJ2-2; D might be TRBD1 (6 bases). The CDR3 loop spans 13 amino acids. V dropped 10 bases and J dropped 2 bases, with 11 bases sitting between them. CDR1 is ENHRY and CDR2 is SYGVKD in the germline V gene. The CDR3 region is CATEGTNTGELFF. The CDR3 region has the DNA TGTGCCACCGAGGGGACAAACACCGGGGAGCTGTTTTTT.

The rearrangement links TRBV7-9 to TRBJ2-3; 8 bases fit TRBD2. J was trimmed by 2 bases and V by 5 bases; bases with no gene match: 6. Germline V gene lookup returns CDR1 SEHNR and CDR2 FQNEAQ (reference sequence). The CDR3 totals 15 residues. The CDR3 nucleotides read TGTGCCAGCAGCCCAACGGGGGGGCCCACAGATACGCAGTATTTT. It is translated as CASSPTGGPTDTQYF.

The J gene is TRBJ2-4, the V gene TRBV14, with 9 bases lining up with TRBD2. The CDR3 sequence is 14 residues long. Germline assignment: CDR1 SGHDN and CDR2 FVKESK. The V segment lost 0 bases and the J segment 15 bases; nucleotides outside the gene matches: 9. The CDR3 DNA follows: TGTGCCAGCAGCCAAGATCGGAGTAGCGGGAGAATGTACTTC. This translates into CASSQDRSSGRMYF. The full variable domain, rest sourced from reference TRBV14 and TRBJ2-4, is EAGVTQFPSHSVIEKGQTVTLRCDPISGHDNLYWYRRVMGKEIKFLLHFVKESKQDESGMPNNRFLAERTGGTYSTLKVQPAELEDSGVYFCASSQDRSSGRMYFGAGTRLSVL.

This clonotype has just a few counts. The chain has TRBV20-1 and TRBJ2-7; 9 bases fit TRBD1. Trimming at V came to 3 bases and at J to 4 bases, leaving 7 bases not matched to a gene. CDR1 is DFQATT, CDR2 SNEGSKA, per germline (reference sequence). This CDR3 spans 14 amino acids. CDR3 DNA: TGCAGTGCTAGGTACAGGGGGCAGAGTTACGAGCAGTACTTC. Translated: CSARYRGQSYEQYF.

This clonotype was picked up many times. This sequence joins TRBV21-1 and TRBJ2-7. TRBV21-1 has pseudogene status. This CDR3 comprises 12 residues. The CDR3 DNA reads TGTGCCTACGACAGTAGCTCCTACGAGCAGTACGTC. Its protein product is CAYDSSSYEQYV.

The chain employs TRBV18 and TRBJ2-5, with D tentatively TRBD2 (6 bases). V lost 6 bases and J 2 bases, leaving 7 bases between the germline ends. The CDR3 is 12 residues long. CDR1 is KGHSH and CDR2 is LQKENI in the germline V gene. The CDR3, as DNA: TGTGCCAGCTCGGGACTTCAAGAGACCCAGTACTTC. Translation: CASSGLQETQYF.

This chain joins TRBV24-1 and TRBJ2-3; D might be TRBD1 (8 bases). Germline V gene sequence: CDR1 KGHDR, CDR2 SFDVKD. V lost 10 bases and J 5 bases, leaving 18 bases between the germline ends. The CDR3 spans 14 residues. CDR3 residues: CATAGTGGGDTQYF. In DNA form, the CDR3 reads TGTGCCACGGCCGGGACAGGCGGGGGAGATACGCAGTATTTT.

Turning to this clonotype: A read error may produce the germline difference seen at one junction end. The V call is TRBV5-5, the J call TRBJ2-2; tentative D call: TRBD2 (6 bases). The germline gives CDR1 SGHKS, CDR2 YYEKEE (reference sequence). The CDR3 has 14 amino acids. The CDR3 region has the DNA TGTGCCATCAGCGCCGGGCTCCTCGGCGGGGAACTGTTTTTT. The encoded protein is CAISAGLLGGELFF. The complete variable domain, with remaining parts taken from reference TRBV5-5 and TRBJ2-2, reads DAGVTQSPTHLIKTRGQQVTLRCSPISGHKSVSWYQQVLGQGPQFIFQYYEKEERGRGNFPDRFSARQFPNYSSELNVNALLLGDSALYLCAISAGLLGGELFFGEGSRLTVL.

This clonotype has ten or more counts. V gene TRBV7-9 combines with J gene TRBJ1-6; TRBD1 matches at 8 bases. Per germline, CDR1 SEHNR and CDR2 FQNEAQ (reference sequence). The junction had 3 bases not matched to a gene; V was cut back by 6 bases and J by 5 bases. The CDR3 extends over 14 amino acids. The CDR3 DNA reads as TGTGCCAGCAGTCAGGGGGCGCATAATTCACCCCTCCACTTT. Translated: CASSQGAHNSPLHF.

The CDR3 loop reads CASTESSYNSPLHF. As DNA, the CDR3 is TGTGCCAGCACCGAGAGCTCCTATAATTCACCCCTCCACTTT. The J gene is TRBJ1-6, the V gene TRBV6-1; D is uncertain. Trimming shortened V by 7 bases and J by 0 bases, and 7 bases separated the two germline ends. The CDR3 runs 14 residues. CDR1 and CDR2 from the germline V gene are MNHNS and SASEGT.

This chain links TRBV20-1 with TRBJ2-1, with 7 positions matching TRBD1. The germline V gene has CDR1 DFQATT and CDR2 SNEGSKA (reference sequence). The CDR3 totals 15 residues. Trimming took 0 bases from V and 7 from J; bases not matched to a gene: 9. The CDR3 region has the DNA TGCAGTGCTAGAGATCTCTACAGGGGCCGGAATGAGCAGTTCTTC. The encoded protein is CSARDLYRGRNEQFF.

Here the CDR3 reads CASSLDGGSLDNEQFF. CDR3 bases: TGTGCCAGCAGCTTAGATGGCGGGAGTTTAGACAATGAGCAGTTCTTC. The gene calls are TRBV7-4 and TRBJ2-1; 7 nucleotides match TRBD2. Per the germline V gene, CDR1 is SGHVT and CDR2 is SQSDAQ. The CDR3 runs to 16 residues. V lost 1 base, J lost 5 bases, and 8 bases stayed unmatched. The full variable domain, its missing parts supplied by reference TRBV7-4 and TRBJ2-1, is GAGVSQSPRYKVAKRGRDVALRCDSISGHVTLYWYRQTLGQGSEVLTYSQSDAQRDKSGRPSGRFSAERPERSVSTLKIQRTEQGDSAVYLCASSLDGGSLDNEQFFGPGTRLTVL.

This clonotype was found a few times. This chain uses TRBV12-3 or TRBV12-4 with TRBJ2-5; 12 nucleotides line up with TRBD2. J lost 0 bases, V lost 5 bases, and 4 bases had no gene match. The CDR3 is 16 residues long. CDR3 protein: CASSTWTSGDQETQYF. In DNA, the CDR3 is TGTGCCAGCAGTACCTGGACTAGCGGGGACCAAGAGACCCAGTACTTC.

This clonotype was seen a handful of times. This chain uses TRBV20-1 with TRBJ2-4; 10 bases agree with TRBD1. This CDR3 spans 14 amino acids. The ends lost 6 bases at V and 9 bases at J; junction bases unmatched: 11. Per the germline V gene, CDR1 is DFQATT and CDR2 is SNEGSKA (reference sequence). CDR3 sequence reads: CSARQGAGFGIQYF. As DNA, the CDR3 is TGCAGTGCAAGACAGGGGGCCGGTTTCGGCATTCAGTACTTC.

In its sample, this clonotype was seen a few times. The rearrangement joins TRBV6-1 to TRBJ2-2; TRBD2 agrees at 11 bases. Germline trimming cut 6 bases from V and 2 bases from J; bases unmatched to any gene: 2. The CDR3 is made up of 15 amino acids. Germline CDR1 is MNHNS and CDR2 is SASEGT. The CDR3 DNA reads as TGTGCCAGCAGGGGACTAGCGGATAACACCGGGGAGCTGTTTTTT. It translates to CASRGLADNTGELFF.

This clonotype came up a few times. This chain joins TRBV19 and TRBJ2-7; TRBD2 is a possible D gene (5 bases). This CDR3 is built from 13 residues. The V gene lost 3 bases and the J gene lost 2 bases, with 8 bases spanning the gap. Germline V gene sequence: CDR1 LNHDA, CDR2 SQIVND (reference sequence). The CDR3 nucleotides read TGTGCCAGTAGTATGGACTCCACCTACGAGCAGTACTTC. This sequence encodes CASSMDSTYEQYF.

At least ten counts were recorded for this clonotype. The J gene is TRBJ2-3, the V gene TRBV29-1; D gene uncertain. This CDR3 has 14 residues. Trimming took off 2 bases at V and 3 bases at J, with 12 bases between the two ends. CDR1 SQVTM and CDR2 ANQGSEA come from the germline V gene. The CDR3 loop is CSVELPAVTDTQYF. The CDR3 nucleotides read TGCAGCGTTGAACTCCCGGCGGTGACAGATACGCAGTATTTT.

This clonotype has just a few counts. The chain carries TRBV12-3 or TRBV12-4 and TRBJ2-2; no clear D gene. Between the trimmed V and J ends, which lost 3 bases and 7 bases, there was a span of 6 bases. CDR3 length equals 12 residues. This CDR3 reads CASSFSIGELFF. CDR3 coding DNA: TGTGCCAGCAGTTTTTCGATCGGGGAGCTGTTTTTT.

This clonotype was seen a handful of times. The gene calls are TRBV18 and TRBJ1-1, with 7 nucleotides matching TRBD1. V was pared by 1 base and J by 1 base, with 3 bases of the junction left unmatched. Germline CDR1 KGHSH, CDR2 LQKENI. The CDR3 extends over 15 amino acids. The DNA of the CDR3 is TGTGCCAGCTCACCACAACAGGGGCGGAACACTGAAGCTTTCTTT. This gives the protein CASSPQQGRNTEAFF. The variable domain in full, completed from reference TRBV18 and TRBJ1-1, reads NAGVMQNPRHLVRRRGQEARLRCSPMKGHSHVYWYRQLPEEGLKFMVYLQKENIIDESGMPKERFSAEFPKEGPSILRIQQVVRGDSAAYFCASSPQQGRNTEAFFGQGTRLTVV.

There are many counts of this clonotype. V is TRBV12-3 or TRBV12-4 and J is TRBJ2-7; D might be TRBD1 or TRBD2, each matching 5 bases. This CDR3 region has 12 residues. Trimming removed 4 bases from V and 6 bases from J, with 10 bases in between. The DNA for the CDR3 is TGTGCCAGCAGTTCTGGGGGAAGCGAGCAGTACTTC. It codes for CASSSGGSEQYF.

This clonotype was seen more than once but under ten times. This rearrangement joins TRBV6-1 to TRBJ2-7; 9 nucleotides line up with TRBD1. Trimming took 6 bases from V and 1 from J; bases not matched to a gene: 7. Germline V gene data show CDR1 as MNHNS and CDR2 as SASEGT. The CDR3 has 15 amino acids. CDR3 amino acids: CASSQGQGGSYEQYF. CDR3 coding DNA: TGTGCCAGCAGCCAGGGACAGGGAGGTTCCTACGAGCAGTACTTC.

This clonotype came up many times. The chain carries TRBV18 and TRBJ2-3; D unclear. Germline lookup yields CDR1 KGHSH and CDR2 LQKENI. The CDR3 is 17 residues long. V lost 3 bases, J lost 1 base, and 17 bases lay in between. CDR3 in DNA: TGTGCCAGCTCACCCAACCCCCGGTACTCGGGCACAGATACGCAGTATTTT. Its protein product is CASSPNPRYSGTDTQYF.

This clonotype was detected ten times or more. The chain joins TRBV4-2 to TRBJ1-4, with 7 bases lining up with TRBD1. The trim removed 8 bases at V and 7 bases at J, leaving 10 bases unmatched. The CDR3 sequence is 14 residues long. The germline V gene encodes CDR1 LGHNA and CDR2 YNFKEQ. As DNA, the CDR3 is TGTGCCAGCGCTACTTCAGGGGGAGGTGAAAAACTGTTTTTT. Translating it yields CASATSGGGEKLFF.

This clonotype occurred a few times. CDR3 DNA sequence: TGTGCCGCCGATACTGGAAACACCATATATTTT. Amino acid sequence: CAADTGNTIYF. V is TRBV10-3 and J is TRBJ1-3; the D is unclear. The CDR3 runs to 11 residues. Germline V CDR1 and CDR2: ENHRY, SYGVKD. V dropped 11 bases and J dropped 2 bases, with 7 bases sitting between them.